Below, 31 T cell receptor beta chains from the same sample are listed, as sequenced in a study of T-cell memory formation after mild COVID-19. A single record per CDR3 protein comes from TCRdb applying MiXCR to the 5' RACE reads. This table has approximately 560,000 distinct CDR3 sequences, around 15% appearing once. What was sequenced was PBMCs or a T cell subset sorted from them (not recorded which). These receptors were taken from an adult woman who had mild COVID-19 (a few samples of this study predate the infection). Cell type and time point are not known.

The sample holds a few counts of this clonotype. The chain uses TRBV9 and TRBJ2-7; D call uncertain. Germline V gives CDR1 SGDLS, CDR2 YYNGEE. The CDR3 has 15 amino acids. Trimming shortened V by 0 bases and J by 0 bases, and 10 bases separated the two germline ends. CDR3 nucleotides: TGTGCCAGCAGCGTAGGTGCGGTAAGCTCCTACGAGCAGTACTTC. Translation: CASSVGAVSSYEQYF.

This clonotype was picked up many times. The chain employs TRBV20-1 and TRBJ2-5, with D possibly being TRBD1 (6 bases). Germline assignment: CDR1 DFQATT and CDR2 SNEGSKA (reference sequence). The CDR3 loop spans 12 amino acids. Deletions cut 5 bases from V and 3 bases from J, with 10 bases between. For the CDR3, the DNA is TGCAGTGCTGTTGACAGGAAAGAGACCCAGTACTTC. Amino acid sequence: CSAVDRKETQYF.

This clonotype was observed many times. The rearrangement uses TRBV2 and TRBJ2-7, with TRBD2 as a possible D gene (6 bases). Trimming pared 3 bases from V and 5 bases from J, leaving 11 bases between. Germline V gives CDR1 SNHLY, CDR2 FYNNEI. The CDR3 covers 13 residues. CDR3: CASSDEGGDEQYF. CDR3 sequence (DNA): TGTGCCAGCAGTGACGAGGGCGGGGACGAGCAGTACTTC.

This clonotype was counted at least ten times. The chain joins TRBV7-2 to TRBJ1-4; a weak D match, TRBD1 (6 bases). The germline V gene encodes CDR1 SGHTA and CDR2 FQGNSA. V was trimmed by 6 bases and J by 12 bases, leaving 20 bases between them. This CDR3 spans 14 amino acids. This chain's CDR3 is CASRSPGTSLELFF. The CDR3 bases are TGTGCCAGCAGATCCCCCGGGACATCCCTTGAACTGTTTTTT.

The chain combines TRBV25-1 with TRBJ2-3; 12 bases fit TRBD2. This CDR3 is built from 13 residues. V shed 8 bases, J shed 6 bases, and the junction held 3 bases outside the gene matches. Germline-derived CDR1 and CDR2 are MGHDK and SYGVNS. CDR3 residues: CASWTSGADTQYF. CDR3 bases: TGTGCCAGCTGGACTAGCGGGGCGGATACGCAGTATTTT.

In DNA, the CDR3 is TGTGCCAGCAGTTCGGGAGCTGGGGTCCAGCCCCAGCATTTT. Its translation: CASSSGAGVQPQHF. The chain is built from TRBV6-5 and TRBJ1-5, with no clear D. Trimming cost V 4 bases and J 7 bases, with 14 bases left between them. The CDR3 runs to 14 residues. Germline CDR1 MNHEY, CDR2 SVGAGI.

The rearrangement links TRBV5-1 to TRBJ2-7; 10 bases agree with TRBD1. The V and J ends lost 0 bases and 2 bases, in that order; junction bases with no gene match: 8. The CDR3 covers 17 residues. Germline values: CDR1 SGHRS, CDR2 YFSETQ. The CDR3 region is CASSLARSGTGAYEQYF. The CDR3 DNA reads TGCGCCAGCAGCTTGGCCCGCTCCGGGACAGGGGCCTACGAGCAGTACTTC.

In its sample, this clonotype was seen a few times. The J gene is TRBJ1-2, the V gene TRBV10-3; D gene uncertain. This CDR3 has 14 amino acids. Looked up from germline, CDR1 is ENHRY and CDR2 is SYGVKD. Trimming left V 3 bases short and J 3 bases short, with 11 bases between. For the CDR3, the DNA is TGTGCCATCAGTGATCGACTGATCGACTATGGCTACACCTTC. It specifies CAISDRLIDYGYTF.

This clonotype was detected only a few times. The rearrangement links TRBV6-5 to TRBJ1-2; 9 bases line up with TRBD1. CDR1 is MNHEY and CDR2 is SVGAGI in the germline V gene. J lost 5 bases, V lost 1 base, and 11 bases had no gene match. CDR3 size: 17 residues. In DNA, the CDR3 is TGTGCCAGCAGTTACTTGTTTCAAACCGGGACAGGGTATGGCTACACCTTC. Protein product: CASSYLFQTGTGYGYTF.

The rearrangement joins TRBV24-1 to TRBJ2-3; 9 nucleotides match TRBD2. Per the germline V gene, CDR1 is KGHDR and CDR2 is SFDVKD. The CDR3 extends over 15 amino acids. With 7 bases clipped from V and 2 bases from J, the junction kept 6 bases outside the gene matches. The CDR3 DNA reads as TGTGCCACCAGGGACGGGACTAGCCACACAGATACGCAGTATTTT. Its protein is CATRDGTSHTDTQYF.

This clonotype has only a few counts. The chain uses TRBV6-6 and TRBJ2-1; 11 nucleotides line up with TRBD2. The V gene's germline CDR1 is MNHNY and CDR2 SVGAGI (reference sequence). With 5 bases clipped from V and 4 bases from J, the junction kept 4 bases outside the gene matches. This CDR3 has 15 amino acids. The CDR3 sequence is CASSRPSGGYNEQFF. As DNA, the CDR3 is TGTGCCAGCAGTCGCCCTAGCGGGGGGTACAATGAGCAGTTCTTC.

V gene TRBV12-5 combines with J gene TRBJ2-2; a weak D match, TRBD1 (6 bases). Germline V gene data show CDR1 as LGHNT and CDR2 as FRNRAP. The CDR3 totals 15 residues. Trimming cost V 0 bases and J 6 bases, with 11 bases left between them. As DNA, the CDR3 is TGTGCTAGTGGTTTGGTCCCAAACAGGGCCGGGGAGCTGTTTTTT. Translating it yields CASGLVPNRAGELFF.

The chain links TRBV7-2 to TRBJ2-3; TRBD2 aligns across 7 bases. The CDR3 is 16 amino acids. Germline loops: CDR1 SGHTA, CDR2 FQGNSA. After removal of 5 bases from V and 1 base from J, the junction contained 9 bases not matched to a gene. CDR3 residues: CASSQGGLGGTDTQYF. The DNA for the CDR3 is TGTGCCAGCAGCCAAGGAGGACTAGGGGGCACAGATACGCAGTATTTT.

This clonotype was observed a handful of times. This chain joins TRBV29-1 and TRBJ2-1, with 9 nucleotides matching TRBD2. V was pared by 5 bases and J by 7 bases, with 9 bases of the junction left unmatched. CDR1 and CDR2 (germline): SQVTM, ANQGSEA. The CDR3 contains 14 residues. This CDR3 is CSVSAGGARNEQFF. The CDR3 DNA is TGCAGCGTTTCCGCGGGGGGGGCGCGGAATGAGCAGTTCTTC.

The chain joins TRBV5-1 to TRBJ2-1, with 11 bases lining up with TRBD2. Germline trimming cut 1 base from V and 7 bases from J; bases unmatched to any gene: 1. Germline loops: CDR1 SGHRS, CDR2 YFSETQ. This CDR3 region has 14 residues. The CDR3 protein is CASSLTSGRNEQFF. CDR3 bases: TGCGCCAGCAGCTTGACTAGCGGGAGAAATGAGCAGTTCTTC.

This clonotype was counted ten times or more. This chain links TRBV6-6 with TRBJ1-2, with 10 bases fitting TRBD1. The trim removed 5 bases at V and 7 bases at J, leaving 10 bases unmatched. The length of the CDR3 is 15 residues. Germline V gene sequence: CDR1 MNHNY, CDR2 SVGAGI (reference sequence). The CDR3 loop reads CASSDWDRGFSGYTF. The DNA for the CDR3 is TGTGCCAGCAGTGACTGGGACAGGGGATTCTCTGGCTACACCTTC.

This chain uses TRBV7-8 with TRBJ2-3; D may be TRBD2 (5 bases). Germline V lookup: CDR1 SGHVS, CDR2 FQNEAQ. V shed 6 bases and J shed 6 bases, with 13 bases lying between them. The CDR3 has 13 amino acids. The CDR3 coding sequence is TGTGCCAGCAGTACCGCGGTAGCGGATACGCAGTATTTT. Its protein is CASSTAVADTQYF.

The table lists this clonotype with a few counts. The gene calls are TRBV27 and TRBJ2-2; 12 nucleotides line up with TRBD1. The CDR3 has 17 amino acids. V shed 5 bases and J 2 bases; nucleotides not matched to a gene: 6. In germline, CDR1 is MNHEY, CDR2 SMNVEV (reference sequence). CDR3 region: CASSQRDRGRNTGELFF. In nucleotides, the CDR3 is TGTGCCAGCAGTCAGCGGGACAGGGGGCGCAACACCGGGGAGCTGTTTTTT.

This clonotype was seen a handful of times. The chain employs TRBV12-3 or TRBV12-4 and TRBJ1-2; D is perhaps TRBD1 (5 bases). Trimming removed 7 bases at V and 4 bases at J, with 10 bases between. The CDR3 consists of 12 residues. Written as DNA, the CDR3 is TGTGCCAGCACCGCCGGGACCTATGGCTACACCTTC. Its protein product is CASTAGTYGYTF.

This clonotype was counted a few times. J is TRBJ1-2 and V is TRBV5-4, with D possibly TRBD1 on 6 matching bases. Trimming took 3 bases from V and 2 from J, leaving 14 bases between them. There are 15 residues in the CDR3. Germline V gene lookup returns CDR1 SGHNT and CDR2 YYREEE (reference sequence). CDR3: CASSWRVQGNYGYTF. CDR3 DNA: TGTGCCAGCAGCTGGAGGGTACAGGGCAACTATGGCTACACCTTC.

This rearrangement joins TRBV13 to TRBJ1-2; 8 bases agree with TRBD1. This CDR3 has 13 amino acids. V lost 4 bases, J lost 5 bases, and 3 bases stayed unmatched. The germline CDR1 and CDR2 sequences are PRHDT and FYEKMQ (reference sequence). The CDR3 sequence: CASSSGQVYGYTF. The CDR3 DNA reads as TGTGCCAGCAGCTCGGGACAGGTTTATGGCTACACCTTC.

The CDR3 DNA is TGTGCCTGGAGCGAATACGCGCTCACAGATACGCAGTATTTT. It translates to CAWSEYALTDTQYF. The chain employs TRBV30 and TRBJ2-3; D gene uncertain. CDR1 GTSNPN and CDR2 SVGIG come from the germline V gene (reference sequence). This CDR3 region has 14 residues. With 3 bases removed from V and 2 bases from J, the gap between germline ends came to 12 bases.

The rearrangement links TRBV12-3 or TRBV12-4 to TRBJ1-6; D unresolved. The V gene lost 6 bases and the J gene lost 8 bases, with 11 bases spanning the gap. This CDR3 is built from 13 residues. The CDR3 sequence is CASSSRGHSPLHF. CDR3 nucleotides: TGTGCCAGCAGCTCCCGGGGTCATTCACCCCTCCACTTT.

The rearrangement joins TRBV6-6 to TRBJ2-1, with D perhaps TRBD1 or TRBD2 (5 bases each). CDR3 length: 13 amino acids. CDR1 and CDR2 (germline): MNHNY, SVGAGI (reference sequence). Trimming cost V 6 bases and J 7 bases, with 13 bases left between them. The CDR3 loop is CASSPGPLNEQFF. The DNA for the CDR3 is TGTGCCAGCAGCCCGGGACCCCTAAATGAGCAGTTCTTC.

In its sample, this clonotype was seen a few times. The chain joins TRBV7-2 to TRBJ2-7; 8 nucleotides match TRBD2. This CDR3 is built from 15 residues. Germline loops: CDR1 SGHTA, CDR2 FQGNSA. V trimming: 3 bases; J trimming: 7 bases; junction bases outside the gene matches: 11. This CDR3 is CASSFSSAGVGEQYF. CDR3 sequence (DNA): TGTGCCAGCAGCTTTTCCTCAGCGGGAGTGGGGGAGCAGTACTTC.

V is TRBV19 and J is TRBJ1-1; the match to TRBD1 covers 7 bases. Trimming cost V 4 bases and J 4 bases; bases outside gene matches: 3. Germline assignment: CDR1 LNHDA and CDR2 SQIVND (reference sequence). The CDR3 totals 13 residues. The CDR3 DNA is TGTGCCAGTAGTAGACAGGGCGTCACTGAAGCTTTCTTT. As protein: CASSRQGVTEAFF.

This chain links TRBV10-3 with TRBJ1-1; 7 bases fit TRBD1. Germline assignment: CDR1 ENHRY and CDR2 SYGVKD. After removal of 4 bases from V and 2 bases from J, the junction contained 7 bases not matched to a gene. CDR3 length: 15 amino acids. CDR3 protein: CAISGETGINTEAFF. In DNA form, the CDR3 reads TGTGCCATCAGTGGAGAGACAGGGATCAACACTGAAGCTTTCTTT.

This clonotype has a count of ten or more. The V call is TRBV7-9, the J call TRBJ2-3; D remains unclear. Looked up from germline, CDR1 is SEHNR and CDR2 is FQNEAQ (reference sequence). V was trimmed by 1 base and J by 4 bases, leaving 6 bases between them. The CDR3 is 13 amino acids. As DNA, the CDR3 is TGTGCCAGCAGCTTAGTAGGAGCAGATACGCAGTATTTT. Its translation: CASSLVGADTQYF.

The chain uses TRBV5-1 and TRBJ2-7, with 7 bases fitting TRBD1. The CDR3 is made up of 15 amino acids. Trimming removed 4 bases from V and 1 base from J; junction bases left unmatched: 8. The V gene's germline CDR1 is SGHRS and CDR2 YFSETQ. CDR3 protein: CASSGSGTESYEQYF. The CDR3 DNA follows: TGCGCCAGCAGCGGGTCCGGGACAGAGTCCTACGAGCAGTACTTC.

In its sample, this clonotype was seen many times. The CDR3 reads CASSQREVDQPQHF. The CDR3 bases are TGTGCCAGCAGCCAGCGAGAGGTGGATCAGCCCCAGCATTTT. This chain links TRBV3-1 with TRBJ1-5; D is ambiguous. Germline assignment: CDR1 LGHDT and CDR2 YNNKEL (reference sequence). The CDR3 consists of 14 residues. The V end was cut by 3 bases, the J end by 5 bases, with 11 bases between.

The chain is built from TRBV28 and TRBJ2-7; maybe TRBD1 (6 bases). This CDR3 is 14 amino acids long. Germline V gene lookup returns CDR1 MDHEN and CDR2 SYDVKM. The ends were cut back, 5 bases at V and 5 bases at J, with 16 bases in the middle. CDR3 amino acids: CASSRTGLSHEQYF. CDR3 bases: TGTGCCAGCAGTAGAACAGGGTTATCCCACGAGCAGTACTTC.